This T cell receptor (beta chain) was sequenced in a study of molecular identifiers for immune sequencing clone quantification. TCRdb re-derived calls from the PCR reads in MiXCR, one entry per CDR3 protein. This table holds 45,000 to 65,000 distinct CDR3 sequences, approximately 25% found once. Findings of the study overall: Highly expanded clone sizes could be underestimated through barcode sharing by identical TCR molecules.

Germline V gene sequence: CDR1 MRHNA, CDR2 SNTAGT. The CDR3 is 15 amino acids. Trimming took 8 bases from V and 4 from J, leaving 18 bases between them. This clonotype has at least ten counts. The antigen remains unidentified. The receptor was derived from a human donor in good health. Some libraries in this study had Jurkat cell RNA spiked in. The sample was naive CD8+ T cells from blood, with Jurkat cell RNA spiked in. The subset here: FACS-sorted CD8+CD4-CCR7+CD45RA+ naive T cells. The chain joins TRBV6-4 to TRBJ1-3; D call uncertain. In nucleotides, the CDR3 is TGTGCCAGCCATTTAGAAGGCAGTTCGGGAAACACCATATATTTT. It encodes CASHLEGSSGNTIYF.